The subject of this entry is one T cell receptor beta chain. Its cognate antigen is unknown. The CDR3 spans 14 residues. V gave up 6 bases and J gave up 8 bases, with 17 bases separating them. The germline V gene has CDR1 SNHLY and CDR2 FYNNEI. These data originate in a study of CD8+CD57+ T cells in acquired aplastic anemia. For the study at large: An average of around 3.5 ug of DNA was obtained from sorted CD4+ and CD8+ cells. Among healthy donors, CD4+ cells averaged approximately 10 million reads.

Genomic DNA was employed as the template in profiling TCR beta VDJ and CDR3. From the reads, TCRdb called clonotypes with MiXCR, one entry per CDR3 protein. Of some 47,000 distinct CDR3 sequences listed, 55% to 75% are singletons. Study-wide results and limits: Simpson's diversity of CD8+ cells was not significantly different in patients compared with controls. Overlap between patients and controls comprised just under 30 CD8+ CDR3 sequences.

The rearrangement uses TRBV2 and TRBJ2-1, with D tentatively TRBD2 (5 bases). The source of this sequence is a human donor in good health, serving as a control. The sequenced sample consisted of sorted CD4+, CD8+, or CD8+CD57+ T cells (not recorded which) from PBMCs. The CDR3 sequence is CASRLPGIDDEQFF. Here the CDR3 DNA reads TGTGCCAGCAGGTTGCCGGGGATCGATGATGAGCAGTTCTTC.